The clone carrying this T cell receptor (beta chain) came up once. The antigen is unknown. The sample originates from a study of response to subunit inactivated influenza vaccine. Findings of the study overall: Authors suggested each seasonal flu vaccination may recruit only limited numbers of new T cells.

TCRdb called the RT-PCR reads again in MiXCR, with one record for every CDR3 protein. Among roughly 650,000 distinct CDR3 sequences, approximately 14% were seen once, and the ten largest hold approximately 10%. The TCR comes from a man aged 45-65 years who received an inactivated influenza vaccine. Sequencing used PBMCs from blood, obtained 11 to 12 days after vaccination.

CDR3 nucleotides: TGTGCCAGCAGTTTATCACGGGGGGCCACCGGGGAGCTGTTTTTT. This translates into CASSLSRGATGELFF. The rearrangement links TRBV28 to TRBJ2-2, with a possible D match to TRBD2 (7 bases). CDR1 and CDR2 (germline): MDHEN, SYDVKM. Trimming took off 1 base at V and 4 bases at J, with 10 bases between the two ends. This CDR3 region has 15 residues.